These T cell receptor beta chains were read from a single sample in a study of T cells after yellow fever vaccination. Using its own MiXCR run on the 5' RACE reads, TCRdb lists one record per CDR3 protein. The sample lists about 630,000 distinct CDR3 sequences; approximately 13% were seen once. Sample: PBMCs, taken on the day of the yellow fever booster vaccination. The receptors derive from a man aged 25 to 45 who received the YFV17D yellow fever vaccine. Both conserved end residues are part of each CDR3. The D gene is left open where the match is weak. The size field is filled for only some rows; it gives once, few, many or a size class.

clone size,J gene,D gene,V gene,CDR3 DNA,CDR3 protein
few,TRBJ2-1,NA,TRBV7-9,TGTGCCAGCAGCCCCCCCGGGATTGGATACAATGAGCAGTTCTTC,CASSPPGIGYNEQFF
NA,TRBJ2-1,NA,TRBV15,TGTGCCACCAGCAGAGTGGTGCGGGATAATGAGCAGTTCTTC,CATSRVVRDNEQFF
few,TRBJ2-7,NA,TRBV14,TGTGCCAGCAGCCAAGTACGAAGGTACAACGAGCAGTACTTC,CASSQVRRYNEQYF
NA,TRBJ2-3,NA,TRBV5-4,TGTGCCAGCAGCCTCGTCCGGCCGTCGGTGCAGTATTTT,CASSLVRPSVQYF
NA,TRBJ2-7,TRBD2,TRBV20-1,TGCTGTGCTAGGTCCGTACTAGCGGCCGACGAGCAGTACTTC,CCARSVLAADEQYF
few,TRBJ1-1,NA,TRBV7-9,TGTGCCAGCAGCATACAGGGTGAGGCTTTCTTT,CASSIQGEAFF
NA,TRBJ2-7,TRBD2,TRBV12-3/TRBV12-4,TGTGCCAGCAGTTTAAATAGCGGGATCGCCGAGCAGTACTTC,CASSLNSGIAEQYF
many,TRBJ1-5,TRBD1,TRBV20-1,TGCAGTGCCATAGAGGGGGCCAATCAGCCCCAGCATTTT,CSAIEGANQPQHF
many,TRBJ2-5,NA,TRBV11-2,TGTGCCAGCAGCTTAGGACCTAGCGACCAAGAGACCCAGTACTTC,CASSLGPSDQETQYF
few,TRBJ2-2,TRBD2,TRBV20-1,TGCAGTGCGCCGGGACTAGCGCCGAACACCGGGGAGCTGTTTTTT,CSAPGLAPNTGELFF
few,TRBJ2-2,NA,TRBV5-1,TGCGCCAGCAGGGCCAGTGAGGGGGAGCTGTTTTTT,CASRASEGELFF
NA,TRBJ2-5,NA,TRBV3-1,TGTGCCAGCAGCCACGTACAGGAGACCCAGTACTTC,CASSHVQETQYF
NA,TRBJ2-3,TRBD2,TRBV7-6,TGTGCCAGCAGCCCCACAGGTGCTAGCGGGAACACAGATACGCAGTATTTT,CASSPTGASGNTDTQYF
many,TRBJ2-1,TRBD2,TRBV7-8,TGTGCCAGCGGACTAGCGGGAGGGCCACGTGAGCAGTTCTTC,CASGLAGGPREQFF
NA,TRBJ1-1,TRBD1,TRBV7-2,TGTGCCAGCAGCTTCCCCCCCGGGACAGGGGGCCGGGCTTTCTTT,CASSFPPGTGGRAFF
few,TRBJ2-2,NA,TRBV6-1,TGTGCCAGCATTGGGCCGGGGAACACCGGGGAGCTGTTTTTT,CASIGPGNTGELFF